This TCR beta chain was found in a study of breast tumors, draining lymph nodes, adjacent tissues. TCRdb re-analysed the multiplex PCR reads in MiXCR, keeping a single row per CDR3 protein. The table lists over 200,000 distinct CDR3 sequences, roughly 32% of them singletons. CDR1 is MNHEY, CDR2 SVGAGI, per germline. This CDR3 contains 17 residues. The V gene end was trimmed by 5 bases and the J gene end by 2 bases; junction bases not matched to a gene: 9. Axillary draining lymph nodes of breast cancer patients supplied the node samples. The table lists this clonotype with many counts. Its antigen is still unknown. Overall study findings and caveats: Tumor TCR diversity was below lymph nodes but above nontumor tissue. Luminal-like breast cancer showed significantly higher tumor–nontumor repertoire similarity than basal-like. Data fit most tumor T cells coming from lymph node, expanding in tumor. Data only fit, rather than demonstrated, lymph node origin of most tumor T cells.

This sequence joins TRBV6-5 and TRBJ2-6, with 7 bases identical to TRBD1. Sequencing was carried out using axillary lymph node tissue. This TCR derives from a female donor with breast cancer. Some clones in this sample may be carry-over from other donors' samples. This chain's CDR3 is CASSHDSQGAGANVLTF. The CDR3 nucleotides read TGTGCCAGCAGTCACGACAGCCAGGGGGCTGGGGCCAACGTCCTGACTTTC.